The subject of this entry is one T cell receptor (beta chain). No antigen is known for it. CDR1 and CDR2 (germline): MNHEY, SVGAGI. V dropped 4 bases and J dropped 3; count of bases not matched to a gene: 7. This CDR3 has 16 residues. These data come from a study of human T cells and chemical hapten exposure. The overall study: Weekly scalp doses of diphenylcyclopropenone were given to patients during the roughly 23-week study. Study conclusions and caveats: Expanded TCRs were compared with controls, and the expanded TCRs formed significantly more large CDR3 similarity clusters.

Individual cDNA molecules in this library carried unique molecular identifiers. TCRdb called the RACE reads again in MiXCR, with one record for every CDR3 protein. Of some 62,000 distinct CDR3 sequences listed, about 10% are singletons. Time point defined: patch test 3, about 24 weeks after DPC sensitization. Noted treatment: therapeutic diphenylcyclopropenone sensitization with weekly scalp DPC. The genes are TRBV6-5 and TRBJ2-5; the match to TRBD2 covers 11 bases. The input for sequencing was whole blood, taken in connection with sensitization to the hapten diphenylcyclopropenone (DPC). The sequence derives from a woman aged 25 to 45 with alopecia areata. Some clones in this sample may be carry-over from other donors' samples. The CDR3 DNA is TGTGCCAGCAGTTCGAGGGTAGCGGGAGGGAAAGAGACCCAGTACTTC. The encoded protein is CASSSRVAGGKETQYF.